The T cell receptor beta chain under discussion was sequenced for a study of blood T cells in healthy people across ages (dated by TCRdb to the mid-2010s). In the study overall: Template switching captured roughly one uniquely barcoded TCR beta cDNA molecule per two T cells in model experiments. Two additional independent replicas of 1 million unique cDNA reads from the same blood draw were analyzed for two donors (one aged 18 to 29 and one aged 80 or older). Age-related changes in TCR beta repertoire diversity were measured in the study by deep sequencing normalized with unique cDNA molecular identifiers. Four age groups were formed from the donors: young (average approximately 15 years), middle-aged (around 39), aged (about 68) and long-lived (around 82). To avoid experimental bias, donors of different ages were randomly spread across the sequencing lanes.

A note on this clonotype: No antigen is known for it. No much larger clone exists at a distance of one base, and base qualities are not known.

The donors were under 40 Caucasian individuals from Russia, aged roughly 6 to 90 years, who were systemically healthy. Around 10 milliliters of peripheral blood were collected from each donor into EDTA-treated Vacutainer tubes. PBMCs were isolated by Ficoll-Paque density-gradient centrifugation, with at least 7 million obtained per sample. Trizol reagent was used to extract total RNA from the PBMCs, yielding at least 5.5 micrograms per sample. The percentages of naive CD45RAhigh/CD27high T cells were determined by flow cytometry on a PBMC aliquot from every donor. Library construction relied on 5' RACE. The sequencer was an Illumina HiSeq 2500. A second PCR of about 6 to 11 cycles was performed with a sample-barcoded 5' primer and a J-beta primer mix. A template-switch 5' adaptor carrying 12 random nucleotides introduced a unique molecular identifier onto each TCR beta cDNA molecule. Each sample yielded at least 3 million CDR3-containing paired-end reads. The Mint cDNA synthesis kit, primed by a TRBC-specific oligonucleotide, was used to synthesize first-strand cDNA from all RNA. All cDNA was treated with uracil-DNA glycosylase and then went through a first 18-cycle PCR with the universal primers M1SS and BC2_uni_R. In the source study's methods: For normalization, 1 million high-quality reads were randomly selected from each sample, with every read carrying a distinct molecular identifier. Reads sharing molecular identifiers were discarded rather than binned into consensus sequences. MiTCR, set to a Q25 quality threshold and the strictest error-elimination algorithm, was used for CDR3 identification, clonotype clustering and error correction. A nonparametric unseen species model with Euler transformation was used to estimate lower-bound total TCR beta diversity. TCRdb trimmed public reads at Q25 via fastp, called clones via MiXCR and kept in-frame beta chains. Identical CDR3 protein sequences are pooled into one entry, listed with their most common genes and DNA. The V and J calls and clone size are TCRdb's, not the authors'. The sample includes over a million distinct CDR3 sequences, with around 55% observed a single time. In total, the top ten clones hold about 6.7% of the sample.

General findings and caveats noted by the study authors: As age increased, observed TCR beta diversity per million T cells dropped in a roughly linear way, and a significant reduction was already evident by age about 36. Because donor CMV infection status was unknown, age-related changes in expanded clonotypes were potentially confounded. The percentage of naive T cells measured by flow cytometry correlated strongly with observed TCR beta diversity. Estimates of total diversity based on one million sequenced T cells were regarded as lower bounds and as underestimates. Because profiling used bulk unsorted PBMCs, naive and antigen-experienced compartments could not be compared conclusively. Compared with the aged group, the long-lived group had more naive CD4+ T cells, fewer expanded clones and increased TCR diversity, suggesting age selection.

V is shortened by 3 bases, J by 3 bases, and the region joining them spans 11 bases. The CDR3, from cysteine to phenylalanine, totals 13 residues. The kept DNA is CDR3 alone, 39 bases in frame from the first base. According to the germline V gene (reference sequence), CDR1 reads DFQATT and CDR2 reads SNEGSKA. This receptor was obtained from a man younger than 30 in good health. The sequence joins TRBV20-1 to TRBJ1-1; the D gene lacks a confident call. The material sequenced was blood. The CDR3 reads as follows: CSARGRRDTEAFF. Here is the DNA: TGCAGTGCTAGGGGGAGGCGGGACACTGAAGCTTTCTTT.